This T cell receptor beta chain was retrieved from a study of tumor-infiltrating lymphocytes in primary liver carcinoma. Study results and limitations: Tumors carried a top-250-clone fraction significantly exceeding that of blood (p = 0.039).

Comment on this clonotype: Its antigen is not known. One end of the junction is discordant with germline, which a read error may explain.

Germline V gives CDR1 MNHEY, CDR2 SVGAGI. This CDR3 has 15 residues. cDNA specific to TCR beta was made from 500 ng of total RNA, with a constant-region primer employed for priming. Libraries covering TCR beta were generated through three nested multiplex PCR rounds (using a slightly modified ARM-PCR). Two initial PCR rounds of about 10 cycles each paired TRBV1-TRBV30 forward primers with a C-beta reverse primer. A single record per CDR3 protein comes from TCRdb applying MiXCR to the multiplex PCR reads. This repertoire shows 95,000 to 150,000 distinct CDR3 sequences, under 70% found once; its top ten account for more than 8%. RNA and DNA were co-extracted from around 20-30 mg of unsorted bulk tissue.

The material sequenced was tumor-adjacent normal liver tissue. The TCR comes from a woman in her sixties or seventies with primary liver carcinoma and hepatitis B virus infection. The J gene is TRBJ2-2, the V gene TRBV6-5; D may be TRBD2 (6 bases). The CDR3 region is CASTRLGAGTGGLFF. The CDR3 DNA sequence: TGTGCCAGCACTCGGTTGGGAGCTGGCACCGGGGGGCTGTTTTTT.